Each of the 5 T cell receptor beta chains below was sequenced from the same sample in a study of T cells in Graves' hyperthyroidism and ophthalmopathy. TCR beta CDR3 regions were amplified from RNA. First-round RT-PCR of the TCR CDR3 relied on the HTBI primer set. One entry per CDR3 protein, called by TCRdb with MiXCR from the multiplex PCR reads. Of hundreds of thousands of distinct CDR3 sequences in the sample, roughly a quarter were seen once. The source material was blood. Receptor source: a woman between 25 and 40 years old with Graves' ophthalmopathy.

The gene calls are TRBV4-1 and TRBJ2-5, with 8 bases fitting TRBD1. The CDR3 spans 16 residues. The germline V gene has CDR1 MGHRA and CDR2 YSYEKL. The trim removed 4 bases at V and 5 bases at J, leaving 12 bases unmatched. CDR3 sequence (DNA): TGCGCCAGCAGCCTGGGCAGGGGGCGCGTTGGGGAGACCCAGTACTTC. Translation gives CASSLGRGRVGETQYF.

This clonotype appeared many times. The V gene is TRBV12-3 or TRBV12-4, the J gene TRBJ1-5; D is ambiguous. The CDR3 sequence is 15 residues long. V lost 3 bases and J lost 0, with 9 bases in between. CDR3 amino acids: CASSLRRVSNQPQHF. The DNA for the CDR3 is TGTGCCAGCAGTTTGCGGAGAGTTAGCAATCAGCCCCAGCATTTT.

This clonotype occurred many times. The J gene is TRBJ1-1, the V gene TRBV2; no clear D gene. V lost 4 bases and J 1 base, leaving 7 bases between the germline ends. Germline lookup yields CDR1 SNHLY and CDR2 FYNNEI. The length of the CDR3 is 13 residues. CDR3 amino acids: CASSGRSNTEAFF. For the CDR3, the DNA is TGTGCCAGCAGTGGAAGATCGAACACTGAAGCTTTCTTT.

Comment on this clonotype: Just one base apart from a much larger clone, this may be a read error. The chain's CDR3 is CASSVKLVGTGGRGYTF. The CDR3 bases are TGTGCCAGCAGTGTAAAACTCGTCGGGACAGGGGGCCGGGGCTACACCTTC. This rearrangement joins TRBV28 to TRBJ1-2; 12 bases are a match to TRBD1. V dropped 5 bases and J dropped 8; count of bases not matched to a gene: 15. The germline CDR1 and CDR2 sequences are MDHEN and SYDVKM. This CDR3 is 17 amino acids long.

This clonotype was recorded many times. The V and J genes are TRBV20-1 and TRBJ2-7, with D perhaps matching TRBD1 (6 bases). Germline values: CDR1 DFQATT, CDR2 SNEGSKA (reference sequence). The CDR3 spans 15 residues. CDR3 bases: TGCAGCGCTGAAGGGGGATGGCAGGTGTCCTACGAGCAGTACTTC. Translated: CSAEGGWQVSYEQYF.